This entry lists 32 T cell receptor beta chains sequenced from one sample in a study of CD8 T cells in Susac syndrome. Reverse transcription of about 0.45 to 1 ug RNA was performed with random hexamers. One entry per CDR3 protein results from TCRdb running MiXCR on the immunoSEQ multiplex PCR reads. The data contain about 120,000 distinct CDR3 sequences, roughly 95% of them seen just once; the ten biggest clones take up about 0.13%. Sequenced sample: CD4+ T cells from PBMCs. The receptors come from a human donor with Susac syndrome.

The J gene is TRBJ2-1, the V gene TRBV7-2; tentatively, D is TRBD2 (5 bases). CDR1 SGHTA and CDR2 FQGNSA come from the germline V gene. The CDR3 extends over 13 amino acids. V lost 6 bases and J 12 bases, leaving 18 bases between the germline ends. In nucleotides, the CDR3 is TGTGCCAGCAGACTAGAGGCCCGGGCGGGGCAGTTCTTC. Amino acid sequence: CASRLEARAGQFF.

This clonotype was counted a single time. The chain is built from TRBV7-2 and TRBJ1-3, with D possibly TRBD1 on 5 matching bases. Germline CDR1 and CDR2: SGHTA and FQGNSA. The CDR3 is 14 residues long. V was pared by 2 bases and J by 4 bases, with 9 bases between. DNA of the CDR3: TGTGCCAGCAGCTTACAGGGAGAGGGAAACACCATATATTTT. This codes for CASSLQGEGNTIYF. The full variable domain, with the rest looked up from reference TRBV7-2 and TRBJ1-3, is GAGVSQSPSNKVTEKGKDVELRCDPISGHTALYWYRQSLGQGLEFLIYFQGNSAPDKSGLPSDRFSAERTGGSVSTLTIQRTQQEDSAVYLCASSLQGEGNTIYFGEGSWLTVV.

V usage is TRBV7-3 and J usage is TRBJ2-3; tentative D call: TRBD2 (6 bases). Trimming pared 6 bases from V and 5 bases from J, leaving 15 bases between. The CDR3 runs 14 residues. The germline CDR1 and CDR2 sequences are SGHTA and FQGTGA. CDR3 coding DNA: TGTGCCAGCAGATCTCGCAATAGCGGAGATACGCAGTATTTT. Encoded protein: CASRSRNSGDTQYF.

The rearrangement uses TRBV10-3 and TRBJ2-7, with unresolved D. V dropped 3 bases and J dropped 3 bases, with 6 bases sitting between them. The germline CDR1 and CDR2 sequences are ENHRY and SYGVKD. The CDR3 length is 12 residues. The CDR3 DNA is TGTGCCATCAGTGAAAGAAACTACGAGCAGTACTTC. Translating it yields CAISERNYEQYF.

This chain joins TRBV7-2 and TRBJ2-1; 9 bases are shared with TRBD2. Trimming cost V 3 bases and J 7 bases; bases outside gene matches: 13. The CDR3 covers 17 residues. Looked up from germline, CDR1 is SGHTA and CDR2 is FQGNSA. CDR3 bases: TGTGCCAGCAGCTTCTATCTCGGTAGCGGGAGCAGGAATGAGCAGTTCTTC. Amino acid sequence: CASSFYLGSGSRNEQFF.

As DNA, the CDR3 is TGTGCCTGGAGACCCGACAGGCCTAATCGCTACACCTTC. Its translation is CAWRPDRPNRYTF. V gene TRBV30 combines with J gene TRBJ1-2, with TRBD1 as a possible D gene (6 bases). Germline assignment: CDR1 GTSNPN and CDR2 SVGIG (reference sequence). V was clipped by 3 bases and J by 9 bases, with 17 bases between them. The CDR3 runs to 13 residues. The full variable domain, rest sourced from reference TRBV30 and TRBJ1-2, is SQTIHQWPATLVQPVGSPLSLECTVEGTSNPNLYWYRQAAGRGLQLLFYSVGIGQISSEVPQNLSASRPQDRQFILSSKKLLLSDSGFYLCAWRPDRPNRYTFGSGTRLTVV.

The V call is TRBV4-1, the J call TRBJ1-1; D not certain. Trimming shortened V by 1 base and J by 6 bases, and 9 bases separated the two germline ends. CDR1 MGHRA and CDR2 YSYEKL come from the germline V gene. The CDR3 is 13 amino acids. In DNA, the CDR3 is TGCGCCAGCAGCCAAGTGGCGGTGTCTGAAGCTTTCTTT. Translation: CASSQVAVSEAFF.

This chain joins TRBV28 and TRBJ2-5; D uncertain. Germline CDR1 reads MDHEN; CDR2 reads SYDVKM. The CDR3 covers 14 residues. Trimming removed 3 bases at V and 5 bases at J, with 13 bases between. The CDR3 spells CASSFLRGWETQYF. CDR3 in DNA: TGTGCCAGCAGTTTTCTCCGAGGTTGGGAGACCCAGTACTTC.

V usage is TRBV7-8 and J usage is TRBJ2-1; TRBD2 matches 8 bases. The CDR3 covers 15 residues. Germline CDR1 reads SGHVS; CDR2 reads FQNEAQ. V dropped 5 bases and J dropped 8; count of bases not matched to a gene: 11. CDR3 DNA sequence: TGTGCCAGCAGCCACCGGGGGGGGGCTCGGGATGAGCAGTTCTTC. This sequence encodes CASSHRGGARDEQFF.

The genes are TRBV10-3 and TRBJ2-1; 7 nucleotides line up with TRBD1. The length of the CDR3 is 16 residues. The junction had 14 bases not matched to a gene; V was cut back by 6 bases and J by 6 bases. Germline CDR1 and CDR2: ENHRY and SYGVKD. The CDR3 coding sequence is TGTGCCATCAGGAGCGACAGGGTCATAGGGGGCAATGAGCAGTTCTTC. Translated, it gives CAIRSDRVIGGNEQFF.

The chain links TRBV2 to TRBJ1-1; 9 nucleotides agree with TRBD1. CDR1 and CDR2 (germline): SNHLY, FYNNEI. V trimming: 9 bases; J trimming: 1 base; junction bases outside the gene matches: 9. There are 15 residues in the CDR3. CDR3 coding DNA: TGTGCCAGGAAAGGACAGGGGTTACCGAACACTGAAGCTTTCTTT. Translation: CARKGQGLPNTEAFF.

CDR3 nucleotide sequence: TGTGCCAGTAGTATGGGAGCGGGAGGGAGAGATACGCAGTATTTT. Encoded protein: CASSMGAGGRDTQYF. The chain links TRBV19 to TRBJ2-3; 10 bases map to TRBD2. Per germline, CDR1 LNHDA and CDR2 SQIVND (reference sequence). J gave up 5 bases and V 3 bases, and 5 bases lay outside the gene matches. The CDR3 length is 15 residues.

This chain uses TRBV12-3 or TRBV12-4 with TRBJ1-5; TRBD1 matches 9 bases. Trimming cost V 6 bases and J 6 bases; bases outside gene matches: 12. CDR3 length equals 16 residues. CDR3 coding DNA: TGTGCCAGCAGCCCTAGGGGGGGACAGGGTGGTCAGCCCCAGCATTTT. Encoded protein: CASSPRGGQGGQPQHF.

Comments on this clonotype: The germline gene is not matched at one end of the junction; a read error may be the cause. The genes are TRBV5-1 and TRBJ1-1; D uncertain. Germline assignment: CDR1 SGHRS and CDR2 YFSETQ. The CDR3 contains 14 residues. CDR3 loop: CASSLGGMNTEAFF. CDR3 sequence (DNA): TGTGCCAGCAGCTTAGGCGGCATGAACACTGAAGCTTTCTTT.

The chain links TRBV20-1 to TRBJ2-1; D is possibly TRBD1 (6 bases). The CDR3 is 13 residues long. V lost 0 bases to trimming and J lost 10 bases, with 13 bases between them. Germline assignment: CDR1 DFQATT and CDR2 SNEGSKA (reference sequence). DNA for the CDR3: TGCAGTGCTAGAGATGATTGGGGGCGGGAGCAGTTCTTC. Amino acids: CSARDDWGREQFF.

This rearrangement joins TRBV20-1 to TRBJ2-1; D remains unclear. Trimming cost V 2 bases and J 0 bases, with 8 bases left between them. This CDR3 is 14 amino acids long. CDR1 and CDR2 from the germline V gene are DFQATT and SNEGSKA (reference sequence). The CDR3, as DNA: TGCAGTGCTAGACTGCCGAGCTCCTACAATGAGCAGTTCTTC. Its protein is CSARLPSSYNEQFF.

CDR3 sequence reads: CASSHSEGFYGYTF. DNA of the CDR3: TGTGCCAGCAGCCATTCCGAGGGGTTCTATGGCTACACCTTC. V and J are TRBV3-1 and TRBJ1-2; D is possibly TRBD1 (5 bases). This CDR3 comprises 14 residues. In germline, CDR1 is LGHDT, CDR2 YNNKEL (reference sequence). The V and J ends lost 3 bases and 4 bases respectively, with 12 bases between them.

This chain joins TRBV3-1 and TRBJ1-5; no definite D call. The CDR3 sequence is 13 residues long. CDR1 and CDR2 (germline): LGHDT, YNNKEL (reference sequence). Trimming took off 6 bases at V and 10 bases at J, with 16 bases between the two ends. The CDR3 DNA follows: TGTGCCAGCAGTCCTGATTGGTCTCGTCCCCAGCATTTT. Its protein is CASSPDWSRPQHF.

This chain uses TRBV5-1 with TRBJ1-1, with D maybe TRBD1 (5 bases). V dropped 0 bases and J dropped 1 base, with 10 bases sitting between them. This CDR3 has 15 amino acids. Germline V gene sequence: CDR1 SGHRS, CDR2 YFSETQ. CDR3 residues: CASSLVVGGNTEAFF. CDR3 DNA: TGCGCCAGCAGCTTGGTAGTGGGGGGGAACACTGAAGCTTTCTTT.

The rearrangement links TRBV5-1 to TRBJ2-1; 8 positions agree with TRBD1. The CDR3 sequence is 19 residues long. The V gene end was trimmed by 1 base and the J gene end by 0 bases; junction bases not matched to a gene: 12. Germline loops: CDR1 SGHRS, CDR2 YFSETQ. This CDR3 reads CASSLIQRGQVSSYNEQFF. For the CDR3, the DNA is TGCGCCAGCAGCTTGATTCAGAGGGGACAGGTGAGCTCCTACAATGAGCAGTTCTTC.

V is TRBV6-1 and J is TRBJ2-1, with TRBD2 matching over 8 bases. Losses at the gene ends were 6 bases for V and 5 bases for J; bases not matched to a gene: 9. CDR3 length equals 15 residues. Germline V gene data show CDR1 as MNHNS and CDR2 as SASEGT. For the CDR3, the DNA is TGTGCCAGCAGAGCAAGCGGGAGTGGCGACAATGAGCAGTTCTTC. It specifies CASRASGSGDNEQFF.

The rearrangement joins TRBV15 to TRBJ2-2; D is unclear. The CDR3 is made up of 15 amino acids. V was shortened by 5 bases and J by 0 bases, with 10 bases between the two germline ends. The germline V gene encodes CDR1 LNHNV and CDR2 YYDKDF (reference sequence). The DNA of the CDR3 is TGTGCCACCAGCGGTAGGCAGGCGAACACCGGGGAGCTGTTTTTT. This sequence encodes CATSGRQANTGELFF.

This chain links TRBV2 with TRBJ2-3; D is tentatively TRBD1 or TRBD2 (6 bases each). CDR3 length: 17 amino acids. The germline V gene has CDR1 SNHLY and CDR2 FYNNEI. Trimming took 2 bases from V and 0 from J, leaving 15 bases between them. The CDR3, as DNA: TGTGCCAGCAGTGAAAGGGGGGACCGCTCTAGCACAGATACGCAGTATTTT. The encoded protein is CASSERGDRSSTDTQYF.

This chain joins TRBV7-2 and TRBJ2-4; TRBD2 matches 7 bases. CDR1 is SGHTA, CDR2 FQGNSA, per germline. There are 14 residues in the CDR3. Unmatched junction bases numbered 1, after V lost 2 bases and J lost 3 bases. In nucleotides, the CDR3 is TGTGCCAGCAGCTTAACGGGAGGCAAAAACATTCAGTACTTC. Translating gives CASSLTGGKNIQYF. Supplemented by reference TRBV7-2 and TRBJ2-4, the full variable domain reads GAGVSQSPSNKVTEKGKDVELRCDPISGHTALYWYRQSLGQGLEFLIYFQGNSAPDKSGLPSDRFSAERTGGSVSTLTIQRTQQEDSAVYLCASSLTGGKNIQYFGAGTRLSVL.

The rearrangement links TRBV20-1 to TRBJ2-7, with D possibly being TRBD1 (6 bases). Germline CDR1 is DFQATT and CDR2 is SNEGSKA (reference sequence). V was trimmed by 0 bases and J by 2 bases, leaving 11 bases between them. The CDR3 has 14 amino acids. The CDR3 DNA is TGCAGTGCTAGAGAACCGACAGGTCCCTACGAGCAGTACTTC. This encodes CSAREPTGPYEQYF.

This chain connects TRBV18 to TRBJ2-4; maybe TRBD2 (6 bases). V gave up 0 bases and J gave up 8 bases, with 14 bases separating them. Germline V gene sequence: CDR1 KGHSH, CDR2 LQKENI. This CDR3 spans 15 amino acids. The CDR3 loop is CASSPPAGGGDIQYF. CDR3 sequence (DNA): TGTGCCAGCTCACCACCGGCCGGGGGTGGGGACATTCAGTACTTC.

The CDR3 loop is CASSQGVAGGPYEQYF. The CDR3 nucleotides are TGTGCCAGCAGCCAAGGGGTCGCAGGGGGCCCCTACGAGCAGTACTTC. V and J are TRBV3-1 and TRBJ2-7, with 8 positions matching TRBD1. Germline CDR1 and CDR2: LGHDT and YNNKEL (reference sequence). There are 16 residues in the CDR3. V gave up 1 base and J gave up 2 bases; unmatched junction bases: 7.

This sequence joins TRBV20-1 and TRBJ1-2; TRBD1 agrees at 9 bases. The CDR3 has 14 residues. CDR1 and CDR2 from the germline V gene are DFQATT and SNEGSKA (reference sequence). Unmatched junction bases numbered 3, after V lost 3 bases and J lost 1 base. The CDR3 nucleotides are TGCAGTGCTAGGGGGACAGGGAGTAACTATGGCTACACCTTC. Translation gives CSARGTGSNYGYTF.

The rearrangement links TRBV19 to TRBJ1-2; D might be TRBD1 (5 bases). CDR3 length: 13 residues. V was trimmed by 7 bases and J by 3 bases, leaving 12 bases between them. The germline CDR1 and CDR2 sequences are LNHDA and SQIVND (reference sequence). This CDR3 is CASMGGYDYGYTF. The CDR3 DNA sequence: TGTGCCAGTATGGGGGGATATGACTATGGCTACACCTTC.

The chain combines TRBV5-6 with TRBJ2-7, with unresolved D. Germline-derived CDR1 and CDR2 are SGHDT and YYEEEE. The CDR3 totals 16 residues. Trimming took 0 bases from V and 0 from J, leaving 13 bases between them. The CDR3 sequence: CASSLASHTSSYEQYF. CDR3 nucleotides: TGTGCCAGCAGCTTGGCTTCACATACAAGCTCCTACGAGCAGTACTTC.

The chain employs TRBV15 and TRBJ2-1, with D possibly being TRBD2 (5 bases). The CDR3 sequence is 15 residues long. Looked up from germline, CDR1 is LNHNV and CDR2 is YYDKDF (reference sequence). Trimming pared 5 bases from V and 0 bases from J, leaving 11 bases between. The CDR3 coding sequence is TGTGCCACCAGCCTCAGCGGAAGCTCCTACAATGAGCAGTTCTTC. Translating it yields CATSLSGSSYNEQFF.

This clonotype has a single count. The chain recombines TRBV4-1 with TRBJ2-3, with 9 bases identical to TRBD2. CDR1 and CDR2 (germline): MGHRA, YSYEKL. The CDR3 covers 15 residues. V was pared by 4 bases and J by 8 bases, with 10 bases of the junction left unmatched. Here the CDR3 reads CASSPGLARASTQYF. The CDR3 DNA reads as TGCGCCAGCAGCCCAGGACTAGCGAGGGCCAGTACGCAGTATTTT.